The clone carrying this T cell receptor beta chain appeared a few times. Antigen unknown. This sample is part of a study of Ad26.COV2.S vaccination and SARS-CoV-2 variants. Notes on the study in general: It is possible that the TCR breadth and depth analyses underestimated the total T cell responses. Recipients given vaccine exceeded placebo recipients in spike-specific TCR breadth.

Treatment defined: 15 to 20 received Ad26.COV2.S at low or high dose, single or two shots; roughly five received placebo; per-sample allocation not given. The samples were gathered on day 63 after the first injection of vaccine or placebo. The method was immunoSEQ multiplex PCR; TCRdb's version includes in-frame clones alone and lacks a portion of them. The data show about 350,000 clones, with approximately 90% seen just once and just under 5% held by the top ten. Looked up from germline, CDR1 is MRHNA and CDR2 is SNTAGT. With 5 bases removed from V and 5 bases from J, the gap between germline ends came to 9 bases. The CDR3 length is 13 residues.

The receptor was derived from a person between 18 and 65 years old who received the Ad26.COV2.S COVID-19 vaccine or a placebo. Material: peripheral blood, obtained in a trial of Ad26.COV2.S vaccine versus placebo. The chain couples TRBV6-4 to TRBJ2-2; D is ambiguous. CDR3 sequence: CASSFMGTGELFF. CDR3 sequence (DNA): TGTGCCAGCAGTTTTATGGGGACCGGGGAGCTGTTTTTT.